This TCR beta chain was recorded in a study of T cell clusters in autoimmune cytopenias (dated by TCRdb to about 2019). Looking at the study overall: Of the roughly 46 healthy donor controls, around 21 were female, and the group had a mean age of 56 years and a median age of approximately 59 years. Per sample, TRB sequencing gave a median depth of roughly 56,000 reads and a median of approximately 2,400 distinct TRB clonotypes. Alongside healthy, CLL and autoimmune hepatitis controls, autoimmune cytopenia patients had their peripheral blood TRB and IGH repertoires sequenced at active disease and again during treatment follow-up. The goal of the study was to determine whether autoimmune cytopenia patients have a disease-specific immune repertoire signature that could serve as a blood-based biomarker. For primary cytopenia, fewer than 30 age-matched healthy donors were used as controls, and for secondary cytopenia, approximately 15 age-matched CLL patients were used as controls. The comparison group for autoimmune hepatitis repertoires was 20 to 25 healthy donors matched for age and sex.

CDR1 and CDR2 are read off the germline V gene (reference sequence) as MNHNY and SVGAGI. CDR3 length: 20 amino acids, cysteine to phenylalanine. There is no recorded DNA. Frequency alone marks this clonotype as medium-sized (0.01 to 0.1%); no count is stored. Its specific antigen is unknown. TRB amplification used about 0.25 ug of peripheral blood genomic DNA, 30,000 to 40,000 genome equivalents, per sample. On the study overall, not on this receptor specifically: TRB repertoire shifts, with less even repertoires observed in secondary cytopenia and CLL, were mostly attributed to lymphoma bias rather than autoimmunity. In the comparison of secondary cytopenia with CLL, the cluster-lack signature was not observed, apparently because the dominant lymphoma-associated repertoire masked the signature. GLIPH suggested that primary autoimmune cytopenia patients lacked physiological T cell clusters: 45 to 55 clusters were exclusive to healthy donors versus 17 exclusive to patients. The T cell clusters were defined in silico only, and their functional role remained to be validated experimentally. Compared with active autoimmune hepatitis patients, healthy donors had almost three times as many exclusive TRB clusters, a finding consistent with an autoimmunity-wide signature.

TRB rearrangements were amplified by multiplex PCR using a touch-down protocol with TRB-A and TRB-B primer pools mixed in one tube. Illumina adapters and sample indices were attached to the amplicons through two consecutive PCR reactions using Phusion HS II polymerase. After gel purification with the NucleoSpin Gel and PCR Clean-up kit, the amplicons were quantified by Qubit and checked for quality on an Agilent 2100 Bioanalyzer. Libraries were sequenced on an Illumina MiSeq using 600-cycle, single-indexed, paired-end runs. The source study handled its data this way. MiXCR version 2.1.12 with the default MiXCR reference library was used to align and assemble TRB reads. A clone was defined by each unique CDR3 nucleotide sequence, and the analysis included only productive sequences with two or more reads. Repertoire diversity was assessed by alpha-parameterized diversity profiles (alpha 0 to 5), including Shannon (alpha 1) and Simpson (alpha 2) indices, computed with an R script. The tcR package was used to compute combinatorial TRB VJ usage, which was then compared between cohorts by principal component analysis with ade4. Using GLIPH, TCRbeta CDR3s were clustered on pairs of cohorts matched for age and read depth, and a Wilcoxon test was used to compare cluster frequencies. Following TCRdb reprocessing, every CDR3 protein sequence forms one entry, and DNA is not provided. TCRdb's processing, not the authors', yielded these V and J calls. The table held for this sample gives nearly 2,000 distinct CDR3 sequences. The ten most abundant clones make up approximately 8.4% of the sample.

This sample also belongs to another study, concerning T cell repertoires in aging, cancer and after chemotherapy. That second publication adds: The donors fell into six age groups ranging from 30 or younger to 70 or older, and each group had at least three individuals. Control TCR repertoires from healthy donors were recorded over several months to years, and clear clonal overlap was observed across re-sampling. The complete dataset included about 9 million TCR reads. Compared with age-matched healthy donors, untreated patients with either hematological or solid cancers had significantly lower TCR diversity in the blood along with higher clonality. In healthy donors, the drop in TCR diversity with age came mainly from a loss of richness, whereas in cancer patients a loss of evenness also played a part. An increase in median generation probability over the chemotherapy interval was observed in both cancer cohorts, suggesting that the repertoire was reconstituted through rebound thymic output. It was noted by the authors that conclusions about immunological memory after chemotherapy cannot be drawn from the repertoire data. To look at immunoaging and at how T cells reconstitute after chemotherapy, the study profiled TCR beta repertoires in peripheral blood from both healthy donors and cancer patients. The cohort comprised about 210 cancer patients, more than 85 with hematological and fewer than 140 with solid cancers, plus 95 healthy donors as a reference group. Processing of the TRB sequences was carried out with MiXCR versions 2.12 and 3.0.5. Repertoire metrics included Shannon diversity, evenness, clonality (one minus evenness), and alpha-parameterized diversity profiles from alpha 0 to 5. Generation probabilities of clones in paired pre- and post-chemotherapy samples were computed with the IGoR algorithm.

The receptor comes from a human donor in good health. The receptor chain draws on TRBV6-6 and TRBJ1-5; the TRBD1 assignment by TCRdb is unverifiable without DNA. The sample taken for sequencing was peripheral blood. CDR3 sequence: CASSYSLGTGTVPRDQPQHF.